A selection of T cell receptor beta chains follows, all from one sample in a study of cytomegalovirus exposure and HLA in healthy donors. Sequencing used immunoSEQ multiplex PCR; TCRdb keeps in-frame clones, though not all of them. The sample lists approximately 190,000 clones; 81% were seen once. Material: PBMCs. These receptors were taken from a man between 35 and 55 years old in good health and CMV-seropositive. Each CDR3 is given with its conserved first and last residue. The D gene is left open where the match is weak. Clone size is shown for a subset of rows, as once, few, many or a class of expanded clone.

clone_size,v_call,d_call,j_call,cdr3_nt,cdr3_aa
NA,TRBV19,NA,TRBJ1-5,TGTGCCAGTGACAAGGGGAGGCGCAATCAGCCCCAGCATTTT,CASDKGRRNQPQHF
NA,TRBV27,TRBD2,TRBJ2-1,TGTGCCAGCAGTAGCGGGAGCTTCTACAATGAGCAGTTCTTC,CASSSGSFYNEQFF
NA,TRBV5-5,NA,TRBJ1-2,TGTGCCAGCAGCTTGGGGGCGGGAAGGGGAGGCTACACCTTC,CASSLGAGRGGYTF
NA,TRBV5-6,TRBD1,TRBJ1-1,TGTGCCAGCAGCTTACAGGGGGCTTGGAACACTGAAGCTTTCTTT,CASSLQGAWNTEAFF
NA,TRBV9,NA,TRBJ2-5,TGTGCCAGCAGCGTAGACGTAGGCCACCCAGGGACCCAGTACTTC,CASSVDVGHPGTQYF
NA,TRBV5-8,NA,TRBJ2-7,TGTGCCAGCAGCTGGAGCAAGTCAGCCCTGTACTTC,CASSWSKSALYF
NA,TRBV11-2,NA,TRBJ1-1,TGTGCCAGCAGCTCCTCCCGGGAACAGAACACTGAAGCTTTCTTT,CASSSSREQNTEAFF
NA,TRBV6-6,TRBD1,TRBJ1-2,TGTGCCAGCAACCCGGACAGGGGGCGAAGCGGCTACACCTTC,CASNPDRGRSGYTF
NA,TRBV21-1,NA,TRBJ1-3,TGTGCCAGCAGCAAACTAACGGGGACATGGAGAAACACCATATATTTT,CASSKLTGTWRNTIYF
NA,TRBV5-1,TRBD2,TRBJ2-7,TGCGCCAGCAGCTTGGATCTAGCGGGTTCTGCCTACGAGCAGTACTTC,CASSLDLAGSAYEQYF
NA,TRBV5-6,NA,TRBJ2-4,TGTGCCAGCAGCTTGTGGTGGTATAGTAGCGGCGTCAAAAACATTCAGTACTTC,CASSLWWYSSGVKNIQYF
NA,TRBV4-1,TRBD2,TRBJ2-2,TGCGCCAGCAGCCCTACTTGGGGAGGGGCCGCCGGGGAGCTGTTTTTT,CASSPTWGGAAGELFF
NA,TRBV27,TRBD2,TRBJ2-7,TGTGCCAGCAGCCAGCGGGACTTTCAGACTAGCGGGGGGGCCTACGAGCAGTACTTC,CASSQRDFQTSGGAYEQYF
NA,TRBV9,TRBD1,TRBJ1-1,TGTGCCAGCAGCGTAGTTGGGACAGGGGCCGGCACTGAAGCTTTCTTT,CASSVVGTGAGTEAFF
NA,TRBV5-1,NA,TRBJ2-3,TGCGCCAGCAGCTTCAACGAGGCAGATACGCAGTATTTT,CASSFNEADTQYF
NA,TRBV6-1,TRBD1,TRBJ2-1,TGTGCCAGCAGTGGAGGACAGGGGGCCTTCTACAATGAGCAGTTCTTC,CASSGGQGAFYNEQFF
NA,TRBV6-5,NA,TRBJ1-3,TGTGCCAGCACGACAGGCCTCGGAGGAAACACCATATATTTT,CASTTGLGGNTIYF
few,TRBV13,NA,TRBJ2-7,TGTGCCAGCAGCCGTGGACTTGACTCCTACGAGCAGTACTTC,CASSRGLDSYEQYF
once,TRBV19,TRBD2,TRBJ2-3,TGTGCCAGTAGTCCCGAGCGGGAGGGCCGCACAGATACGCAGTATTTT,CASSPEREGRTDTQYF
NA,TRBV9,NA,TRBJ1-4,TGTGCCAGCAGCCGTGGGGGGGAGGGTAGGTTAGAAAAACTGTTTTTT,CASSRGGEGRLEKLFF
once,TRBV6-1,NA,TRBJ2-3,TGTGCCACCGCCGGGACAATCGTGGCAGATACGCAGTATTTT,CATAGTIVADTQYF
NA,TRBV28,NA,TRBJ1-1,TGTGCCAGCAGTTCCCCGGGTGGGGGGGGTTTTACTGAAGCTTTCTTT,CASSSPGGGGFTEAFF
NA,TRBV5-6,NA,TRBJ2-3,TGTGCCAGCAGCTTACAGGGTACAGATACGCAGTATTTT,CASSLQGTDTQYF
NA,TRBV11-2,TRBD2,TRBJ2-3,TGTGCCAGCAGCTGGGGCGCGGGAGTCGGGACAGATACGCAGTATTTT,CASSWGAGVGTDTQYF
NA,TRBV5-1,NA,TRBJ2-5,TGCGCCAGCAGCGACACCAGGGGGGTATATGCAGAGACCCAGTACTTC,CASSDTRGVYAETQYF
once,TRBV25-1,NA,TRBJ2-3,TGTGCCAGCAGCTCCAGGGGGGTCTCGGGAGATACGCAGTATTTT,CASSSRGVSGDTQYF
few,TRBV6-5,NA,TRBJ1-1,TGTGCCAGCAGTTATCAGGGGTGGAACACTGAAGCTTTCTTT,CASSYQGWNTEAFF
NA,TRBV5-1,TRBD2,TRBJ2-5,TGCGCCAGCAGCCTACCGGGGGGGAGGTGGGAGCAGTACTTC,CASSLPGGRWEQYF
NA,TRBV5-1,NA,TRBJ2-7,TGCGCCAGCAGCCCGGAGGAGGGTTCAGGGCAGTACTTC,CASSPEEGSGQYF
NA,TRBV5-1,NA,TRBJ1-3,TGCGCCAGCAGCTCCCTCGGACACCCGAGCTCTGGAAACACCATATATTTT,CASSSLGHPSSGNTIYF
NA,TRBV11-1,NA,TRBJ1-3,TGTGCCAGCAGCTTAGACTGGAGAGGTGGAAACACCATATATTTT,CASSLDWRGGNTIYF
NA,TRBV4-3,NA,TRBJ1-1,TGCGCCAGCAGCCACAGGGGCGGGGGGAACACTGAAGCTTTCTTT,CASSHRGGGNTEAFF
NA,TRBV7-3,NA,TRBJ1-1,TGTGCACAAAACACATGGCAGATGAACACTGAAGCTTTCTTT,CAQNTWQMNTEAFF
NA,TRBV7-6,TRBD2,TRBJ2-1,TGTGCCAGCAGCTCTCTAGCGGCAGGGCGGGACAATGAGCAGTTCTTC,CASSSLAAGRDNEQFF
NA,TRBV2,TRBD2,TRBJ2-2,TGTGCCAGCAGTGTCGCGTCTAGCGGGACCGGGGAGCTGTTTTTT,CASSVASSGTGELFF
NA,TRBV5-6,NA,TRBJ2-7,TGTGCCAGCGCCTCTCGAGGGCTCCGAGGGTGGGAGCAGTACTTC,CASASRGLRGWEQYF
NA,TRBV5-1,TRBD2,TRBJ2-1,TGCGCCAGCAGCTTGGATGTAGCGGGAGGGGGGAATGAGCAGTTCTTC,CASSLDVAGGGNEQFF
NA,TRBV18,TRBD2,TRBJ2-5,TGTGCCAGCTCCCCGACTAGCGGACAAGAGACCCAGTACTTC,CASSPTSGQETQYF
NA,TRBV9,NA,TRBJ1-3,TGTGCCAGCAGCGTACTCCCACAGGGATCCTCTGGAAACACCATATATTTT,CASSVLPQGSSGNTIYF
NA,TRBV6-6,NA,TRBJ1-4,TGTGCCACCAGGCGGGCTACTAAAAATGAAAAACTGTTTTTT,CATRRATKNEKLFF